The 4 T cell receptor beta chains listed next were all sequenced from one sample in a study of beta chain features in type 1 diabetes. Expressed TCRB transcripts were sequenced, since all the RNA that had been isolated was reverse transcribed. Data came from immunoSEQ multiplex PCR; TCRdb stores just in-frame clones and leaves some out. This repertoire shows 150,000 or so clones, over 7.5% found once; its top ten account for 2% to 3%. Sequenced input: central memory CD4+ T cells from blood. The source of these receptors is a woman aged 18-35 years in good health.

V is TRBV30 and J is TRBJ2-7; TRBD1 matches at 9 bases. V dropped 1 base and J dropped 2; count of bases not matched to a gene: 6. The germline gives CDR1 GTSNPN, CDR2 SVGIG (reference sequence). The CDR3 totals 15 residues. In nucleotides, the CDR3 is TGTGCCTGGAGTGATAAGGACAGGGGAGCCTACGAGCAGTACTTC. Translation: CAWSDKDRGAYEQYF.

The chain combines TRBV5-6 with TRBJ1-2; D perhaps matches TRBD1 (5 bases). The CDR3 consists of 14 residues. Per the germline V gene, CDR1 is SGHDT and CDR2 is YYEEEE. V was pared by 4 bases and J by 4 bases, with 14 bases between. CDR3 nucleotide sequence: TGTGCCAGCAGCCCGAGGTGGGGGGGCTATGGCTACACCTTC. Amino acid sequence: CASSPRWGGYGYTF.

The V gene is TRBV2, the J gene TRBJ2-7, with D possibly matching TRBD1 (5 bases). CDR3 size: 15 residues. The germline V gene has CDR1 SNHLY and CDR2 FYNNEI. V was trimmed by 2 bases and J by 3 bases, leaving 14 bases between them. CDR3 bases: TGTGCCAGCAGTGAACTGGGTGAAAGGGGCTACGAGCAGTACTTC. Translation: CASSELGERGYEQYF.

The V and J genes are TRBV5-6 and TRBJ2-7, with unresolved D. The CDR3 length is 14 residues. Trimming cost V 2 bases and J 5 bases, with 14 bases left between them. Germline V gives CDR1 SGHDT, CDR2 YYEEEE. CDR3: CASSLPSGRDEQYF. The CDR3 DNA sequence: TGTGCCAGCAGCTTACCGTCCGGCCGGGACGAGCAGTACTTC.